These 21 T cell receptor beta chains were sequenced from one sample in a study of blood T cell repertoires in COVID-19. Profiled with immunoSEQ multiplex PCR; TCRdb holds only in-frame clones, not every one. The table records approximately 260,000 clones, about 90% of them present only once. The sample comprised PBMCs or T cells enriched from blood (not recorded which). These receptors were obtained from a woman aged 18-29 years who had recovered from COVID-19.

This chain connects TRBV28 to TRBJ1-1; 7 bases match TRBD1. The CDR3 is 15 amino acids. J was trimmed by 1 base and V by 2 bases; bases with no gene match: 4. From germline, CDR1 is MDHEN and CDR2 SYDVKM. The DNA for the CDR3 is TGTGCCAGCAGTTTACCGGGACAGACGAACACTGAAGCTTTCTTT. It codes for CASSLPGQTNTEAFF.

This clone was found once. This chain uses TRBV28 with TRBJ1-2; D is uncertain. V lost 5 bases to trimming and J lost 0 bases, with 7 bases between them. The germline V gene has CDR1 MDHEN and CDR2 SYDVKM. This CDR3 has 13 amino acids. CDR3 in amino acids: CASSLQANYGYTF. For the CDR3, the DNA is TGTGCCAGCAGTCTTCAGGCTAACTATGGCTACACCTTC.

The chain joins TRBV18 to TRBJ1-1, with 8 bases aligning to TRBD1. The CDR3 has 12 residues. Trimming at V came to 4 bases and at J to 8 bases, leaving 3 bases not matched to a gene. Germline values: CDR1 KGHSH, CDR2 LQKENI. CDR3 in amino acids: CASSRRQGEAFF. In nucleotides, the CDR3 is TGTGCCAGCTCACGGAGACAGGGGGAAGCTTTCTTT.

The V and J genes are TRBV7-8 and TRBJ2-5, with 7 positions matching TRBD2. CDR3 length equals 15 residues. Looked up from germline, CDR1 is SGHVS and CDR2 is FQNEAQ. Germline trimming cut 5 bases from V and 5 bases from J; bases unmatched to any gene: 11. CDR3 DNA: TGTGCCAGCAGCGCAAGTAGCTTGCGGGAGGAGACCCAGTACTTC. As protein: CASSASSLREETQYF.

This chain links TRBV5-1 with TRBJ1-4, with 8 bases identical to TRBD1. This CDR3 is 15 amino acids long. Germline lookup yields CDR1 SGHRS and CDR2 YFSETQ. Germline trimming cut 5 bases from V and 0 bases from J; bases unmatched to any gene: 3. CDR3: CASSSQGATNEKLFF. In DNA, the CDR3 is TGCGCCAGCAGTTCACAGGGGGCAACTAATGAAAAACTGTTTTTT.

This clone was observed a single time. CDR3 nucleotides: TGTGCCAGCAGCCAAGCCTTGGCCGTTACGCCATCTGGAAACACCATATATTTT. Translated: CASSQALAVTPSGNTIYF. J is TRBJ1-3 and V is TRBV14, with D hard to call. The CDR3 spans 18 residues. V dropped 1 base and J dropped 1 base, with 17 bases sitting between them. Germline CDR1 SGHDN, CDR2 FVKESK.

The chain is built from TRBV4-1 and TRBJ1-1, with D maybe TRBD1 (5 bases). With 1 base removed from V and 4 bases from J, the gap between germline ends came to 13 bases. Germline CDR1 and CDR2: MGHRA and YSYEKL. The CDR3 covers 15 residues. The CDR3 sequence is CASSQVQGSGTEAFF. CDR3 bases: TGCGCCAGCAGCCAAGTCCAGGGAAGTGGCACTGAAGCTTTCTTT.

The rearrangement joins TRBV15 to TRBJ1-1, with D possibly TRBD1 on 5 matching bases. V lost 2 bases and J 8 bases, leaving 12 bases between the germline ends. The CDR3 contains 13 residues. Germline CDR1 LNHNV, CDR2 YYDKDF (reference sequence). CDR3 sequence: CATSRPVEGEAFF. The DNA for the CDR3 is TGTGCCACCAGCAGACCAGTGGAGGGGGAAGCTTTCTTT.

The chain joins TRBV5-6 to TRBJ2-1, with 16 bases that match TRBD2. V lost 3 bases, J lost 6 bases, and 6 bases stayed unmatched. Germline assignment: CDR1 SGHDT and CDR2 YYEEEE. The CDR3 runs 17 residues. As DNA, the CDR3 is TGTGCCAGCAGCTATGGGACTAGCGGGAGGGCCCCCAATGAGCAGTTCTTC. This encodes CASSYGTSGRAPNEQFF.

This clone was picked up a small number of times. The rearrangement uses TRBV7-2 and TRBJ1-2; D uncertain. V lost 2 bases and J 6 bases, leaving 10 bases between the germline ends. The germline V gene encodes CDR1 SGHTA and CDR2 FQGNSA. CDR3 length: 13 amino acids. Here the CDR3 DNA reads TGTGCCAGCAGCTTATCCGTGAGGCATGGCTACACCTTC. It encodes CASSLSVRHGYTF.

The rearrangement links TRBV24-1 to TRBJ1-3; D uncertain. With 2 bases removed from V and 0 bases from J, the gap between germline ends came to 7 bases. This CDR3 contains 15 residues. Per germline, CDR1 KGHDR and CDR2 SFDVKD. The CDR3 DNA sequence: TGTGCCACCAGTGATTCGAGGAGCTCTGGAAACACCATATATTTT. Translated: CATSDSRSSGNTIYF.

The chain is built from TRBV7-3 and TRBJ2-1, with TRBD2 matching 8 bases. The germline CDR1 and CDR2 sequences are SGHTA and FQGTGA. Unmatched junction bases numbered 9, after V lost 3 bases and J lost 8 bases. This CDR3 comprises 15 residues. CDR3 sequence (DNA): TGTGCCAGCAGCTTGGCGGGAGGAGCTAGCGATGAGCAGTTCTTC. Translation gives CASSLAGGASDEQFF.

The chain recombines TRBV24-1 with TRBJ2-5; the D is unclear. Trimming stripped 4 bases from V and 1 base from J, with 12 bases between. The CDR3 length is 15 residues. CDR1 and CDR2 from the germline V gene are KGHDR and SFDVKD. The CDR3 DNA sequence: TGTGCCACCAGTGAAGCGAGCAAAAGCCAAGAGACCCAGTACTTC. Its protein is CATSEASKSQETQYF.

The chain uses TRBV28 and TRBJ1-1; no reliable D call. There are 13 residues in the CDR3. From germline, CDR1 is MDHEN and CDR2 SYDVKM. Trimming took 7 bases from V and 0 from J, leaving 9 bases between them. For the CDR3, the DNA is TGTGCCAGCAACCACAGAGTGAACACTGAAGCTTTCTTT. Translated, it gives CASNHRVNTEAFF.

The CDR3 DNA sequence: TGTGCCAGCAGCCGAGGTAGCTCCTACGAGCAGTACTTC. Translating gives CASSRGSSYEQYF. The chain combines TRBV7-9 with TRBJ2-7, with D unresolved. The germline V gene has CDR1 SEHNR and CDR2 FQNEAQ (reference sequence). V was trimmed by 5 bases and J by 0 bases, leaving 8 bases between them. CDR3 length: 13 residues.

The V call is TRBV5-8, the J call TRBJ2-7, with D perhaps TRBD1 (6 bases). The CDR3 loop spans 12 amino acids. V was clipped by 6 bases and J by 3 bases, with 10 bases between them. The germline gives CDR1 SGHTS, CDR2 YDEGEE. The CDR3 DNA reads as TGTGCCAGCACCATACAGGGCTACGAGCAGTACTTC. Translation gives CASTIQGYEQYF.

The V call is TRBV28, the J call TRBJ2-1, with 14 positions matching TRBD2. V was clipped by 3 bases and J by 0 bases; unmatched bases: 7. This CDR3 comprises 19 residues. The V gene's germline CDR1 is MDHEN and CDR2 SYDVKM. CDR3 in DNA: TGTGCCAGCAGTTTGACTAGCGGGAGGGCCCTTAGCTCCTACAATGAGCAGTTCTTC. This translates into CASSLTSGRALSSYNEQFF.

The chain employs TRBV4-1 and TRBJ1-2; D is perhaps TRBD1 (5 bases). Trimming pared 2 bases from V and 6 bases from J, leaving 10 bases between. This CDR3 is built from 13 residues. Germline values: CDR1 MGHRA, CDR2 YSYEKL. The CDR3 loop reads CASSQWGEDGYTF. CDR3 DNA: TGCGCCAGCAGCCAATGGGGGGAGGATGGCTACACCTTC.

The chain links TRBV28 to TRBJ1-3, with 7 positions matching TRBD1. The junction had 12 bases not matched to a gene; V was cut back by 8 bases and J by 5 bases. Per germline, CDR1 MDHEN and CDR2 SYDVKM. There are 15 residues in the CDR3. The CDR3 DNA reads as TGTGCCAGCCGAAGGGACAGAATTAAACGAAACACCATATATTTT. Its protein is CASRRDRIKRNTIYF.

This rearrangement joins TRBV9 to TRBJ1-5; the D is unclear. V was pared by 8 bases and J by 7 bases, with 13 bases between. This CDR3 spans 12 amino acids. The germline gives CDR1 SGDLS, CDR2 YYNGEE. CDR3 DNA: TGTGCCAGGGACCTCGGGGAGCAGCCCCAGCATTTT. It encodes CARDLGEQPQHF.

This CDR3 is CASRTGTANTEAFF. The CDR3 nucleotides read TGTGCCAGCAGAACCGGGACAGCCAACACTGAAGCTTTCTTT. V gene TRBV27 combines with J gene TRBJ1-1; 7 positions match TRBD1. J lost 2 bases, V lost 6 bases, and 6 bases had no gene match. This CDR3 is built from 14 residues. CDR1 is MNHEY, CDR2 SMNVEV, per germline (reference sequence).